The 5 T cell receptor beta chains below were found in one sample sequenced in a study of CD8 T cells in Susac syndrome. Random hexamers served to reverse transcribe roughly 0.5 to 1 ug RNA. TCRdb re-analysed the immunoSEQ multiplex PCR reads in MiXCR, keeping a single row per CDR3 protein. The table records roughly 80,000 distinct CDR3 sequences, roughly 90% of them present only once. Source material: CD8+ T cells from PBMCs. All receptors come from a human donor with multiple sclerosis.

The V and J genes are TRBV20-1 and TRBJ2-1; D may correspond to TRBD1 or TRBD2 (5 bases each). The CDR3 spans 18 residues. CDR1 and CDR2 from the germline V gene are DFQATT and SNEGSKA (reference sequence). Trimming stripped 3 bases from V and 2 bases from J, with 23 bases between. DNA of the CDR3: TGCAGTGCTAGGTACCCTCTTCGAATGACGGGACCCTACAATGAGCAGTTCTTC. Translating gives CSARYPLRMTGPYNEQFF.

The CDR3 DNA reads TGTGCCAGCAGCTCACCTAGGGACACAGACACAGATACGCAGTATTTT. This sequence encodes CASSSPRDTDTDTQYF. The genes are TRBV7-9 and TRBJ2-3, with D possibly TRBD1 on 6 matching bases. CDR3 size: 16 residues. V lost 4 bases and J lost 2, with 16 bases in between. Germline loops: CDR1 SEHNR, CDR2 FQNEAQ (reference sequence).

V is TRBV30 and J is TRBJ2-7, with D possibly being TRBD1 (6 bases). Between the trimmed V and J ends, which lost 0 bases and 3 bases, there was a span of 9 bases. The CDR3 is made up of 13 amino acids. Germline CDR1 and CDR2: GTSNPN and SVGIG (reference sequence). CDR3 bases: TGTGCCTGGAGTGTTGGGACACACTACGAGCAGTACTTC. This sequence encodes CAWSVGTHYEQYF.

The CDR3 loop reads CASSFPGVNYGYTF. The CDR3 coding sequence is TGTGCCAGCAGCTTTCCAGGAGTTAACTATGGCTACACCTTC. V and J are TRBV7-9 and TRBJ1-2; no definite D call. The germline V gene has CDR1 SEHNR and CDR2 FQNEAQ (reference sequence). V gave up 3 bases and J gave up 1 base, with 9 bases separating them. The CDR3 runs 14 residues.

This clonotype was seen a single time. This chain links TRBV10-3 with TRBJ1-1, with a possible D match to TRBD1 (5 bases). Germline V gene sequence: CDR1 ENHRY, CDR2 SYGVKD. The length of the CDR3 is 17 residues. V was clipped by 2 bases and J by 0 bases, with 16 bases between them. This CDR3 is CAISEPRGGDLNTEAFF. CDR3 nucleotides: TGTGCCATCAGTGAGCCTCGAGGTGGGGACCTGAACACTGAAGCTTTCTTT.